The sequence of this T cell receptor (beta chain) was determined in a study of shared clonotypes between healthy human individuals. The V end was cut by 4 bases, the J end by 2 bases, with 13 bases between. Germline V gene data show CDR1 as SGHRS and CDR2 as YFSETQ. This CDR3 has 14 amino acids. As concerns this clone: No antigen is known for it.

Broader study findings: Among donors, sharing of clonotypes was expected to be affected by sequencing depth.

Assay used: immunoSEQ multiplex PCR; TCRdb lists only in-frame clones, some missing. The table has some 2,400,000 clones, approximately 96% seen once; the top ten hold over 0.1%. The split of CD4+ cells yielded CD45RA+ naive and CD45RA-negative memory subsets. This receptor was identified in a man in his late teens or twenties in good health. This chain joins TRBV5-1 and TRBJ2-7; D unclear. The sequenced sample was naive CD4+ T cells sorted from blood. Sample subset: CD45RA+ positively selected. In DNA form, the CDR3 reads TGCGCCAGCAGCCCCGCCGGGCCGCCCTACGAGCAGTACTTC. Protein product: CASSPAGPPYEQYF.